These 6 T cell receptor beta chains were all obtained from the same sample, sequenced in a study of blood T cell dynamics during melanoma immunotherapy. The method was immunoSEQ multiplex PCR; TCRdb's version includes in-frame clones alone and lacks a portion of them. The profile shows some 16,000 clones, 94% of them singletons. Stated time point: week 3, after first cycle of checkpoint inhibitor. The sample here was effector memory CD8+ T cells from blood, taken from a patient treated with checkpoint blockade. These TCRs come from a human donor with melanoma.

The V call is TRBV4-1, the J call TRBJ2-3; 14 bases fit TRBD2. Looked up from germline, CDR1 is MGHRA and CDR2 is YSYEKL. CDR3 size: 16 residues. J was trimmed by 4 bases and V by 3 bases; bases with no gene match: 3. In DNA, the CDR3 is TGCGCCAGCAGCCAGGGACTAGCGGGAGTAGCAGATACGCAGTATTTT. This sequence encodes CASSQGLAGVADTQYF.

CDR3 amino acids: CASSGGEGNSYEQYF. CDR3 coding DNA: TGTGCCAGCAGCGGAGGAGAGGGAAACTCCTACGAGCAGTACTTC. This chain uses TRBV9 with TRBJ2-7; possible D gene TRBD2, 5 bases. The CDR3 totals 15 residues. Deletions cut 3 bases from V and 0 bases from J, with 13 bases between. Germline V gene data show CDR1 as SGDLS and CDR2 as YYNGEE.

The chain uses TRBV2 and TRBJ1-2; D ambiguous. The CDR3 consists of 13 residues. The V gene lost 3 bases and the J gene lost 1 base, with 6 bases spanning the gap. Germline CDR1 reads SNHLY; CDR2 reads FYNNEI. The CDR3 DNA is TGTGCCAGCAGTGATATGGATAACTATGGCTACACCTTC. As protein: CASSDMDNYGYTF. Full variable domain (remainder filled in from reference TRBV2 and TRBJ1-2): EPEVTQTPSHQVTQMGQEVILRCVPISNHLYFYWYRQILGQKVEFLVSFYNNEISEKSEIFDDQFSVERPDGSNFTLKIRSTKLEDSAMYFCASSDMDNYGYTFGSGTRLTVV.

V is TRBV9 and J is TRBJ2-7; 9 bases agree with TRBD2. CDR3 length equals 16 residues. V shed 0 bases and J 4 bases; nucleotides not matched to a gene: 8. In germline, CDR1 is SGDLS, CDR2 YYNGEE. CDR3 sequence (DNA): TGTGCCAGCAGCGTAGCCACCCGACTAGCGGTATACGAGCAGTACTTC. Translated: CASSVATRLAVYEQYF.

This clone was observed once. This chain links TRBV7-9 with TRBJ2-5, with D maybe TRBD1 (6 bases). The DNA end favors TRBJ2-7, so the J call may be wrong. Germline V lookup: CDR1 SEHNR, CDR2 FQNEAQ (reference sequence). The CDR3 length is 16 residues. CDR3 protein: CASSLPRGHLSYEQYF. Here the CDR3 DNA reads TGTGCCAGCAGCTTACCCAGGGGACACTTATCCTACGAGCAGTACTTC.

The J gene is TRBJ2-7, the V gene TRBV11-2, with 9 nucleotides matching TRBD1. Trimming at V came to 6 bases and at J to 5 bases, leaving 8 bases not matched to a gene. The CDR3 consists of 14 residues. Looked up from germline, CDR1 is SGHAT and CDR2 is FQNNGV. CDR3 bases: TGTGCCAGCAGACCGGACAGGGGCGTCAACGAGCAGTACTTC. Encoded protein: CASRPDRGVNEQYF.